This TCR beta chain is from a study of T cells in Graves' hyperthyroidism and ophthalmopathy. Points from the study as a whole: A model using 13 V-J features told ophthalmopathy apart from stable hyperthyroidism.

Amplified TCR beta CDR3 regions came from RNA transcripts. RT-PCR in the first round (using the HTBI primer set) targeted the TCR CDR3. TCRdb recomputed calls from the multiplex PCR reads with MiXCR, one row per CDR3 protein. The table lists 500,000 to 800,000 distinct CDR3 sequences, over 40% of them singletons, with roughly 6.5% in the top ten. The germline gives CDR1 DFQATT, CDR2 SNEGSKA (reference sequence). V was shortened by 0 bases and J by 7 bases, with 15 bases between the two germline ends. This CDR3 is 14 amino acids long. Points on this clonotype: Its antigen remains unknown.

The V and J genes are TRBV20-1 and TRBJ1-2; D is ambiguous. This receptor was taken from an adult man with Graves' disease, either hyperthyroidism or ophthalmopathy (not recorded which). The sequenced sample was peripheral blood or thyroid tissue (not recorded which). CDR3 sequence reads: CSARDNGRGSGYTF. The DNA for the CDR3 is TGCAGTGCTAGAGATAACGGACGCGGGAGTGGCTACACCTTC.